This TCR beta chain derives from a study of vaccination and CD4 T cells after COVID-19. Looking at the study overall: It was a median roughly 100 days after diagnosis, with a range of 35 to 161, that post-COVID samples were drawn. Each control was exposed to a CEFX pool, an HIV-1 Nef pool, or no peptide at all.

Concerning this clonotype: Its target is not known.

The Oncomine TCR Beta short-read assay generated sequence data from the DNA of cultured CD4+ T cells. One entry per CDR3 protein, called by TCRdb with MiXCR from the PCR reads. Of some 18,000 distinct CDR3 sequences listed, under 60% are singletons. Per germline, CDR1 GTSNPN and CDR2 SVGIG (reference sequence). V lost 0 bases and J lost 3, with 8 bases in between. This CDR3 has 13 amino acids. Treatment described: approximately nine-day PBMC culture with coronavirus spike peptide pools or control peptides (ViraFEST assay). The sample was CD4+ T cells from blood, cultured in vitro, taken after SARS-CoV-2 vaccination. V and J are TRBV30 and TRBJ2-5; D may be TRBD1 (5 bases). This sequence originates from a human donor who had recovered from COVID-19. CDR3 sequence: CAWSVTGEETQYF. CDR3 nucleotides: TGTGCCTGGAGTGTAACAGGCGAAGAGACCCAGTACTTC. The full variable domain, completed using reference TRBV30 and TRBJ2-5, is SQTIHQWPATLVQPVGSPLSLECTVEGTSNPNLYWYRQAAGRGLQLLFYSVGIGQISSEVPQNLSASRPQDRQFILSSKKLLLSDSGFYLCAWSVTGEETQYFGPGTRLLVL.